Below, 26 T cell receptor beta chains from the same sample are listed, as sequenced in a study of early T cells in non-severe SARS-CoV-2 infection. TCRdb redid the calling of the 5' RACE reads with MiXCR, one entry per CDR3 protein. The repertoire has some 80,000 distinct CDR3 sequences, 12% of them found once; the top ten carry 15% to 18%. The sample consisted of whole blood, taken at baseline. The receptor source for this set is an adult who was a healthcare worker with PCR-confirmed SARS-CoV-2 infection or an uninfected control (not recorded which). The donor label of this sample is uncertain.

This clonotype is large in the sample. CDR3 in amino acids: CASSIGTRSYNEQFF. Written as DNA, the CDR3 is TGTGCCAGTAGTATAGGGACTCGCTCCTACAATGAGCAGTTCTTC. The V call is TRBV19, the J call TRBJ2-1; D possibly corresponds to TRBD2 (5 bases). In germline, CDR1 is LNHDA, CDR2 SQIVND (reference sequence). This CDR3 contains 15 residues. Trimming took 1 base from V and 0 from J, leaving 7 bases between them.

CDR3 sequence (DNA): TGTGCCAGCAGTGCCCAACTCAATCAGCCCCAGCATTTT. Residues: CASSAQLNQPQHF. The rearrangement joins TRBV12-3 or TRBV12-4 to TRBJ1-5; D gene uncertain. The CDR3 sequence is 13 residues long. V was shortened by 5 bases and J by 3 bases, with 8 bases between the two germline ends.

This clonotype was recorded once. CDR3 region: CASSPAGTSGFYHEQFF. The CDR3 DNA is TGTGCCAGCAGCCCGGCCGGGACTAGCGGTTTTTACCATGAGCAGTTCTTC. This rearrangement joins TRBV7-3 to TRBJ2-1, with 11 positions matching TRBD2. Trimming removed 5 bases from V and 8 bases from J; junction bases left unmatched: 14. The CDR3 totals 17 residues. CDR1 is SGHTA, CDR2 FQGTGA, per germline.

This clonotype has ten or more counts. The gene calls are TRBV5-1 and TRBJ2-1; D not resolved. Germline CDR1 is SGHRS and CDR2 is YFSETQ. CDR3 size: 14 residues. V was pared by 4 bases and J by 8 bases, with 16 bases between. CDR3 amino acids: CASSLYRSRDEQFF. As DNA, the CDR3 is TGCGCCAGCAGCCTCTACCGTTCCCGGGATGAGCAGTTCTTC.

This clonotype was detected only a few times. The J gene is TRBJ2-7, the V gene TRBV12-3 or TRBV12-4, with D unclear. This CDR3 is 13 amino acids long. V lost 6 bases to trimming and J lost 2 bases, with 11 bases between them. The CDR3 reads CASRRDTPYEQYF. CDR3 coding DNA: TGTGCCAGCAGGCGTGACACCCCCTACGAGCAGTACTTC.

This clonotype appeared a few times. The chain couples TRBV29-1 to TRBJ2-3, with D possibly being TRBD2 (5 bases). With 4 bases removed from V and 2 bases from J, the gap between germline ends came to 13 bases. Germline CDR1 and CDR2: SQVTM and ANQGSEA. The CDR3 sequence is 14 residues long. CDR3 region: CSVVGRTPTDTQYF. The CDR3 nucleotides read TGCAGCGTTGTAGGAAGGACTCCCACAGATACGCAGTATTTT.

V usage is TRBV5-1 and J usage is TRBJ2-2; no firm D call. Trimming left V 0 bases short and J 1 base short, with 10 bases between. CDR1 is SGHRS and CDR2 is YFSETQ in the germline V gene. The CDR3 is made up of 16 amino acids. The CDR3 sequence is CASSLGPGMNTGELFF. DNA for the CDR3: TGCGCCAGCAGCTTGGGTCCTGGGATGAACACCGGGGAGCTGTTTTTT. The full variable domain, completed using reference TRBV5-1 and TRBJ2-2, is KAGVTQTPRYLIKTRGQQVTLSCSPISGHRSVSWYQQTPGQGLQFLFEYFSETQRNKGNFPGRFSGRQFSNSRSEMNVSTLELGDSALYLCASSLGPGMNTGELFFGEGSRLTVL.

The CDR3 DNA reads TGTGCCATCAGCCTAGGACAGGGCGGGTCAGAGACCCAGTACTTC. Its protein is CAISLGQGGSETQYF. This rearrangement joins TRBV10-3 to TRBJ2-5, with 8 positions matching TRBD1. V lost 6 bases and J lost 4; bases outside the gene matches: 10. There are 15 residues in the CDR3. Germline CDR1 and CDR2: ENHRY and SYGVKD.

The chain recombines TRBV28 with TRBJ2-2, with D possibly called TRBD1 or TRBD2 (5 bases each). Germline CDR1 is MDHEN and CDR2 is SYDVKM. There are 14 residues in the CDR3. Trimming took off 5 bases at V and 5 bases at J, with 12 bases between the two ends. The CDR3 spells CASSPGWGTGELFF. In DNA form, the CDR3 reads TGTGCCAGCAGTCCTGGATGGGGGACCGGGGAGCTGTTTTTT.

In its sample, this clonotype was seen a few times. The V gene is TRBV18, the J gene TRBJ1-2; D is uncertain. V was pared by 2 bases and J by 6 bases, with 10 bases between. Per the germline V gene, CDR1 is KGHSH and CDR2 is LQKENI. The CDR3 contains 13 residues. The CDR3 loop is CASSPFGVDGYTF. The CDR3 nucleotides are TGTGCCAGCTCACCATTCGGGGTCGATGGCTACACCTTC.

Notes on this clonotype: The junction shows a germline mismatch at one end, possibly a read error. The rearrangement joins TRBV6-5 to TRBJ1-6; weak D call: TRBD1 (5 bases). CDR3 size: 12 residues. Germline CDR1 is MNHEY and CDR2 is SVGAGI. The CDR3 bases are TGTGCCAGCAGTTACAGGGGTTCACCCCTCCTCTTT. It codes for CASSYRGSPLLF.

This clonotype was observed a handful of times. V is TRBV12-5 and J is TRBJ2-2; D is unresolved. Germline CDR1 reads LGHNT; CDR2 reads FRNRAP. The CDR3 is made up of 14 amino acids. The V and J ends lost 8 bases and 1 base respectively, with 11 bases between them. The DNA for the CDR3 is TGTGCTAGTTCTGGGTTAGTGAACACCGGGGAGCTGTTTTTT. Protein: CASSGLVNTGELFF. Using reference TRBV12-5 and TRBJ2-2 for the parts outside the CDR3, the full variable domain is DARVTQTPRHKVTEMGQEVTMRCQPILGHNTVFWYRQTMMQGLELLAYFRNRAPLDDSGMPKDRFSAEMPDATLATLKIQPSEPRDSAVYFCASSGLVNTGELFFGEGSRLTVL.

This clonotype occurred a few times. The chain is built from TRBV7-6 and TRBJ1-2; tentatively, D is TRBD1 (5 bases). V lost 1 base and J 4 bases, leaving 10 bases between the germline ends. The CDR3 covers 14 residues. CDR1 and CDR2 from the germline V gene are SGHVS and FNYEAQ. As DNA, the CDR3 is TGTGCCAGCAGCTTAGGGAGACAGCCCTATGGCTACACCTTC. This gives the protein CASSLGRQPYGYTF. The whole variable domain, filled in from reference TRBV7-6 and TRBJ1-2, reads GAGVSQSPRYKVTKRGQDVALRCDPISGHVSLYWYRQALGQGPEFLTYFNYEAQQDKSGLPNDRFSAERPEGSISTLTIQRTEQRDSAMYRCASSLGRQPYGYTFGSGTRLTVV.

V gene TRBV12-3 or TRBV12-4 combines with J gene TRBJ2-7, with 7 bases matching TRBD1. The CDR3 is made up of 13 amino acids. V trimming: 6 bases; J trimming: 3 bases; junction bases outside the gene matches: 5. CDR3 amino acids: CASSHGTVYEQYF. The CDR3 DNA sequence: TGTGCCAGCAGCCACGGGACAGTCTACGAGCAGTACTTC.

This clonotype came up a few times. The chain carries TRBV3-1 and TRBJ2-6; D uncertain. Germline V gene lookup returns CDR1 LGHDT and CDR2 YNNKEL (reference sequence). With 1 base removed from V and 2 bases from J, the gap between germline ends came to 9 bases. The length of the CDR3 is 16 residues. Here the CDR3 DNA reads TGTGCCAGCAGCCAAGGCAGAATTACTGGGGCCAACGTCCTGACTTTC. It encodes CASSQGRITGANVLTF.

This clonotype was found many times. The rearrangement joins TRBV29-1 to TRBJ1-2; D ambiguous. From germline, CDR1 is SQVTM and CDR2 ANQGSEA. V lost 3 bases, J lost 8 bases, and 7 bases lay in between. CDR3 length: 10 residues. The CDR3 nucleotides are TGCAGCGTTGATTTAGGCGGCTACACCTTC. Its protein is CSVDLGGYTF.

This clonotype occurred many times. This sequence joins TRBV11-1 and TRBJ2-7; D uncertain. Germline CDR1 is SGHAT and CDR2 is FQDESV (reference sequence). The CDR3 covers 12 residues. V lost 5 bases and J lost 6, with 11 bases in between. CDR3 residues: CASSPERAEQYF. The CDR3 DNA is TGTGCCAGCAGCCCCGAGCGAGCCGAGCAGTACTTC. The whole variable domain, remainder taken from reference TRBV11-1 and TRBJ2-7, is EAEVAQSPRYKITEKSQAVAFWCDPISGHATLYWYRQILGQGPELLVQFQDESVVDDSQLPKDRFSAERLKGVDSTLKIQPAELGDSAMYLCASSPERAEQYFGPGTRLTVT.

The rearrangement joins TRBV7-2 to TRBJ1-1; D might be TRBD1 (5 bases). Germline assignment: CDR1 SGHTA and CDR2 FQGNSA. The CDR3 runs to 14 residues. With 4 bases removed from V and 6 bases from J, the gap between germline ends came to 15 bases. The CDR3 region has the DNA TGTGCCAGCAGCTCAACAGTGGCGGGGGCTGAAGCTTTCTTT. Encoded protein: CASSSTVAGAEAFF.

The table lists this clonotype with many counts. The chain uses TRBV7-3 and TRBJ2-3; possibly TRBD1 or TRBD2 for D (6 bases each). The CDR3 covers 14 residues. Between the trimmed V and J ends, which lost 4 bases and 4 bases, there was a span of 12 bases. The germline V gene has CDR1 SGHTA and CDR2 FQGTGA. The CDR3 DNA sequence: TGTGCCAGCAGCTCGTGGAGGGGGGCAGATACGCAGTATTTT. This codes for CASSSWRGADTQYF.

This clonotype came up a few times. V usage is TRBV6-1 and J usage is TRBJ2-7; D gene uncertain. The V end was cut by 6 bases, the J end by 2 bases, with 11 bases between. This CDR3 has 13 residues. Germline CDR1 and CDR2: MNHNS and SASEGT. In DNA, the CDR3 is TGTGCCAGCAGAGACTTACCAACCTACGAGCAGTACTTC. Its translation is CASRDLPTYEQYF.

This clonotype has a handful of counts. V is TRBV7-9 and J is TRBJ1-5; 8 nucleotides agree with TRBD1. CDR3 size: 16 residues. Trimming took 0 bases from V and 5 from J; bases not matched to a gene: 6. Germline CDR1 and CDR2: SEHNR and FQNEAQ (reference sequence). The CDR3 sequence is CASSLASGQGHQPQHF. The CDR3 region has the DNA TGTGCCAGCAGCTTAGCTTCCGGACAGGGACATCAGCCCCAGCATTTT.

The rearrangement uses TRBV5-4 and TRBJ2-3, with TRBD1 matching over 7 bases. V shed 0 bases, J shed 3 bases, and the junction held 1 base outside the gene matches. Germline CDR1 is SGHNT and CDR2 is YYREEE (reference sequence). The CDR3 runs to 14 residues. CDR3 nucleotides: TGTGCCAGCAGCTTGGAGGACAGGACAGATACGCAGTATTTT. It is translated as CASSLEDRTDTQYF. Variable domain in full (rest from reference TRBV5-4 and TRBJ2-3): ETGVTQSPTHLIKTRGQQVTLRCSSQSGHNTVSWYQQALGQGPQFIFQYYREEENGRGNFPPRFSGLQFPNYSSELNVNALELDDSALYLCASSLEDRTDTQYFGPGTRLTVL.

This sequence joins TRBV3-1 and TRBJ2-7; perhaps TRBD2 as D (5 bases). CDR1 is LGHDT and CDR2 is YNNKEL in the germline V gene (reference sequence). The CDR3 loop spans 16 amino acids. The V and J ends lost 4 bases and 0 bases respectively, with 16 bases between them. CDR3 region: CASSPRRHTNSYEQYF. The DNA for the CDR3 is TGTGCCAGCAGCCCAAGGAGGCACACAAACTCCTACGAGCAGTACTTC.

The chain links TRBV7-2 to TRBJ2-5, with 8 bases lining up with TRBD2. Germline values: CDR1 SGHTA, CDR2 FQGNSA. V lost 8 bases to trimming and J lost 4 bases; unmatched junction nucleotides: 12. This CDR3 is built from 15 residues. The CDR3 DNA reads TGTGCCAGCCACAGCTACGGGGGGGCATTAGAGACCCAGTACTTC. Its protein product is CASHSYGGALETQYF.

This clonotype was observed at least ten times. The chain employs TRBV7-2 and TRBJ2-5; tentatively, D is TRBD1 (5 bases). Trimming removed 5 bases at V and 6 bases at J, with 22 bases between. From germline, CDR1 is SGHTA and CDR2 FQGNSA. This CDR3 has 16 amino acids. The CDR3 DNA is TGTGCCAGCAGCAAACCAGGGCAGGGTGATAGAAAGACCCAGTACTTC. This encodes CASSKPGQGDRKTQYF.

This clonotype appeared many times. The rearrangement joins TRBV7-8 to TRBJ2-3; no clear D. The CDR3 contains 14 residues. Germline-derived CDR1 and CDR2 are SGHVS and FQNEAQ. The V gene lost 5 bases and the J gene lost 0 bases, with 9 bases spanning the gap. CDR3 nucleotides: TGTGCCAGCAGCCCTGGATGGAGCACAGATACGCAGTATTTT. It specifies CASSPGWSTDTQYF.